The next 17 T cell receptor beta chains were all read from a single sample in a study of a mutant IDH1 vaccine in newly diagnosed glioma. Time point meaning: week 35, safety follow-up. Vaccination used 300 ug of mutant IDH1 20-mer peptide per dose, with topical imiquimod. These receptors have no known antigen. Only in-frame clones appear in the TCRdb table, and some are missing; sequencing was by immunoSEQ multiplex PCR. The table records 40,000 to 45,000 clones, approximately 81% of them present only once. The source material was PBMCs, sampled from a glioma patient whose treatment included an IDH1 peptide vaccine. The receptors were gathered from a woman between 40 and 50 years old with glioma. Some clones in this sample may be carry-over from other donors' samples.

The rearrangement joins TRBV27 to TRBJ2-7; no definite D call. This CDR3 is built from 14 residues. CDR1 is MNHEY, CDR2 SMNVEV, per germline (reference sequence). Trimming removed 3 bases at V and 2 bases at J, with 11 bases between. CDR3: CASSFSRRAYEQYF. CDR3 coding DNA: TGTGCCAGCAGTTTCTCTCGGCGAGCCTACGAGCAGTACTTC.

This clone counts as medium-sized. The rearrangement links TRBV28 to TRBJ1-1; D is possibly TRBD1 (5 bases). The germline V and J ends were trimmed by 7 bases and 5 bases, with 20 bases remaining between them. Germline V gene sequence: CDR1 MDHEN, CDR2 SYDVKM. The CDR3 loop spans 15 amino acids. The chain's CDR3 is CASTNRRDPRTEAFF. The DNA for the CDR3 is TGTGCCAGCACAAATCGCAGGGACCCAAGAACTGAAGCTTTCTTT.

This chain joins TRBV5-1 and TRBJ1-2; possibly TRBD1 for D (6 bases). Germline values: CDR1 SGHRS, CDR2 YFSETQ. The V and J ends lost 4 bases and 6 bases respectively, with 13 bases between them. The CDR3 contains 13 residues. The CDR3 protein is CASSPEGGHGYTF. CDR3 bases: TGCGCCAGCAGCCCCGAAGGGGGGCATGGCTACACCTTC.

The chain combines TRBV21-1 with TRBJ1-1. TRBV21-1 is a pseudogene segment. This CDR3 region has 14 residues. The CDR3 DNA sequence: TGTGCCAGCCCGCGACCAGTACCTGGCACTGAAGCTTTCTTT. Translation: CASPRPVPGTEAFF.

In this sample, this clone turned up a few times. The gene calls are TRBV7-2 and TRBJ2-7; possibly TRBD2 for D (7 bases). V was clipped by 8 bases and J by 3 bases, with 11 bases between them. The CDR3 length is 12 residues. CDR1 is SGHTA and CDR2 is FQGNSA in the germline V gene. Here the CDR3 DNA reads TGTGCCAGCCGGGGGGCCAACTACGAGCAGTACTTC. Residues: CASRGANYEQYF.

V gene TRBV5-4 combines with J gene TRBJ2-3; TRBD1 aligns across 9 bases. Germline V lookup: CDR1 SGHNT, CDR2 YYREEE (reference sequence). V shed 3 bases and J 5 bases; nucleotides not matched to a gene: 7. The CDR3 has 15 residues. CDR3 nucleotide sequence: TGTGCCAGCAGCTGGGGACAGGGCACTGGAGATACGCAGTATTTT. Residues: CASSWGQGTGDTQYF.

The chain carries TRBV2 and TRBJ2-5; 10 bases line up with TRBD1. The trim removed 0 bases at V and 1 base at J, leaving 5 bases unmatched. The CDR3 runs 17 residues. Germline loops: CDR1 SNHLY, CDR2 FYNNEI. The CDR3 here is CASSEAGGQGLQETQYF. Here the CDR3 DNA reads TGTGCCAGCAGTGAAGCGGGGGGACAGGGGCTCCAAGAGACCCAGTACTTC.

V gene TRBV5-5 combines with J gene TRBJ1-1; 9 nucleotides line up with TRBD1. The ends lost 1 base at V and 4 bases at J; junction bases unmatched: 5. The CDR3 is 15 amino acids. Per germline, CDR1 SGHKS and CDR2 YYEKEE (reference sequence). The CDR3 sequence: CASSLRTGVSTEAFF. CDR3 in DNA: TGTGCCAGCAGCTTGAGGACAGGGGTTAGCACTGAAGCTTTCTTT.

The chain joins TRBV4-1 to TRBJ2-7; 11 bases match TRBD1. Germline-derived CDR1 and CDR2 are MGHRA and YSYEKL. V lost 5 bases, J lost 4 bases, and 7 bases stayed unmatched. The CDR3 contains 15 residues. The CDR3 bases are TGCGCCAGCAGCTTACGGACAGGGGGCGCATACGAGCAGTACTTC. Its translation is CASSLRTGGAYEQYF.

V and J are TRBV7-2 and TRBJ1-5, with D possibly TRBD1 on 6 matching bases. From germline, CDR1 is SGHTA and CDR2 FQGNSA. This CDR3 region has 14 residues. V was pared by 7 bases and J by 6 bases, with 16 bases between. The CDR3 is CASKSDSGGQPQHF. CDR3 in DNA: TGTGCCAGCAAATCGGACAGTGGGGGTCAGCCCCAGCATTTT.

The chain carries TRBV19 and TRBJ1-5; D is unclear. The CDR3 spans 14 residues. V dropped 5 bases and J dropped 1 base, with 9 bases sitting between them. Germline assignment: CDR1 LNHDA and CDR2 SQIVND (reference sequence). The CDR3 loop reads CASSVQRSNQPQHF. DNA of the CDR3: TGTGCCAGTAGTGTTCAGAGAAGCAATCAGCCCCAGCATTTT.

This chain joins TRBV12-5 and TRBJ1-1; D uncertain. Germline V CDR1 and CDR2: LGHNT, FRNRAP. V was trimmed by 7 bases and J by 7 bases, leaving 16 bases between them. The CDR3 has 13 residues. In DNA, the CDR3 is TGTGCTAGTGCCCCTAAGGGAGGCGTTGAAGCTTTCTTT. This gives the protein CASAPKGGVEAFF.

This clone appeared a few times. The rearrangement joins TRBV10-3 to TRBJ1-6; D call uncertain. Trimming removed 2 bases from V and 9 bases from J, with 11 bases in between. The V gene's germline CDR1 is ENHRY and CDR2 SYGVKD. CDR3 length equals 14 residues. CDR3 nucleotide sequence: TGTGCCATCAGTGAGACAGCCATCGGTTCACCCCTCCACTTT. Its translation: CAISETAIGSPLHF.

The V and J genes are TRBV7-8 and TRBJ1-1; TRBD1 agrees at 8 bases. The trim removed 6 bases at V and 1 base at J, leaving 7 bases unmatched. Germline lookup yields CDR1 SGHVS and CDR2 FQNEAQ. There are 15 residues in the CDR3. CDR3 protein: CASSKMDRANTEAFF. In DNA, the CDR3 is TGTGCCAGCAGTAAAATGGACAGGGCGAACACTGAAGCTTTCTTT.

This sequence joins TRBV4-3 and TRBJ1-5; D possibly corresponds to TRBD1 (6 bases). The germline V gene encodes CDR1 LGHNA and CDR2 YSLEER. Trimming cost V 1 base and J 5 bases, with 12 bases left between them. This CDR3 contains 15 residues. The CDR3 protein is CASSQGPQGYQPQHF. Here the CDR3 DNA reads TGCGCCAGCAGCCAAGGACCACAGGGCTATCAGCCCCAGCATTTT.

The genes are TRBV19 and TRBJ1-1; D gene unclear. The germline V gene has CDR1 LNHDA and CDR2 SQIVND (reference sequence). The length of the CDR3 is 13 residues. The V end was cut by 7 bases, the J end by 5 bases, with 14 bases between. CDR3 in DNA: TGTGCCAGTACGGGTGGTTTAGGAACTGAAGCTTTCTTT. This translates into CASTGGLGTEAFF.

The rearrangement uses TRBV5-1 and TRBJ2-5; no reliable D call. The CDR3 contains 14 residues. V was cut by 0 bases and J by 0 bases, with 6 bases left in between. From germline, CDR1 is SGHRS and CDR2 YFSETQ. CDR3 residues: CASSLDGNQETQYF. The CDR3, as DNA: TGCGCCAGCAGCTTGGATGGGAACCAAGAGACCCAGTACTTC.